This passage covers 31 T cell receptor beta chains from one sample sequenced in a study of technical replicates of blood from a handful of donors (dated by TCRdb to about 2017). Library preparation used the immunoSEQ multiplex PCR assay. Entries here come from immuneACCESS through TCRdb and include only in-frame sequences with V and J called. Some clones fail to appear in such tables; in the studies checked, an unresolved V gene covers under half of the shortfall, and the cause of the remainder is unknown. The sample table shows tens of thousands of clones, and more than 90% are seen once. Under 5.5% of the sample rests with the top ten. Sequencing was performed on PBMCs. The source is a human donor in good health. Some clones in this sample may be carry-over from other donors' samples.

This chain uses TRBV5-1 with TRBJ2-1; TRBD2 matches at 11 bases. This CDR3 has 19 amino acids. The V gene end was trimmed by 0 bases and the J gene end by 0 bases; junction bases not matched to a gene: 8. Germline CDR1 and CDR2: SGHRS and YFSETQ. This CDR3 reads CASSLVAGGVASSYNEQFF. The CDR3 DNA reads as TGCGCCAGCAGCTTGGTAGCGGGAGGGGTAGCTAGCTCCTACAATGAGCAGTTCTTC.

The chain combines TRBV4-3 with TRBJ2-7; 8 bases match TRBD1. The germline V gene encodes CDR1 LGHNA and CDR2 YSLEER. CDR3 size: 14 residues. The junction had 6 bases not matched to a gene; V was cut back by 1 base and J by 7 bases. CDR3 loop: CASSQGQGMGEQYF. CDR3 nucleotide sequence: TGCGCCAGCAGCCAAGGACAGGGGATGGGGGAGCAGTACTTC.

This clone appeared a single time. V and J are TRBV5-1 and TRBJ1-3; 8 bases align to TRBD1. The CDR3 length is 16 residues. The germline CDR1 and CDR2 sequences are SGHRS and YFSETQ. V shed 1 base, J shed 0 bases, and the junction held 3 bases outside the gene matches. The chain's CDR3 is CASSLQGAFSGNTIYF. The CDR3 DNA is TGCGCCAGCAGCTTGCAGGGGGCCTTCTCTGGAAACACCATATATTTT.

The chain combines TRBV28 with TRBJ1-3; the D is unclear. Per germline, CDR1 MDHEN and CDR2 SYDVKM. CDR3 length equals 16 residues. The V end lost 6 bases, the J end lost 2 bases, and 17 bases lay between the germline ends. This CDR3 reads CASRPPGTGAGNTIYF. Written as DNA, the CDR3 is TGTGCCAGCAGACCCCCCGGTACGGGTGCTGGAAACACCATATATTTT.

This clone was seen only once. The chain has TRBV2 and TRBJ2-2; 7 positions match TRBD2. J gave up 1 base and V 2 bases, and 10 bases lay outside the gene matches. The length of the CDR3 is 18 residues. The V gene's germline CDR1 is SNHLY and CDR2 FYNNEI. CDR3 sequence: CASSEFSLLAENTGELFF. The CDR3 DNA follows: TGTGCCAGCAGTGAATTTAGTTTGCTAGCGGAGAACACCGGGGAGCTGTTTTTT.

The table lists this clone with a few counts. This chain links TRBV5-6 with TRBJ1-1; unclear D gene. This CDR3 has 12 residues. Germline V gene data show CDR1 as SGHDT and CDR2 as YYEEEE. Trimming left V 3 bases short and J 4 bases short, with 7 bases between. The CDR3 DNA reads TGTGCCAGCAGCTGGGCAGGCACTGAAGCTTTCTTT. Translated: CASSWAGTEAFF.

In nucleotides, the CDR3 is TGTGCCAGCAGCTTAGCGAGTAGCGGCCAAGAGACCCAGTACTTC. The encoded protein is CASSLASSGQETQYF. The chain is built from TRBV7-2 and TRBJ2-5, with D perhaps TRBD2 (6 bases). V gave up 0 bases and J gave up 1 base, with 9 bases separating them. CDR1 is SGHTA and CDR2 is FQGNSA in the germline V gene. The CDR3 is made up of 15 amino acids.

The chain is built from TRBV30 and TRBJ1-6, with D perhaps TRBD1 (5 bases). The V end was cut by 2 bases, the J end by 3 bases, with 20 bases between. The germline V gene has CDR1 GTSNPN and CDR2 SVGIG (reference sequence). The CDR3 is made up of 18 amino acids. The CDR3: CAWSPGLGGSYYNSPLHF. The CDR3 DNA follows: TGTGCCTGGAGTCCGGGACTTGGAGGGTCATACTATAATTCACCCCTCCACTTT.

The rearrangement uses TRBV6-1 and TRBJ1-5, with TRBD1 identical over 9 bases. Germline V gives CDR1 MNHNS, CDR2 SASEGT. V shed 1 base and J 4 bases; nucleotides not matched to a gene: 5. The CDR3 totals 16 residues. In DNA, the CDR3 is TGTGCCAGCAGTGAAGGAGGGACAGGGAGGAATCAGCCCCAGCATTTT. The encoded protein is CASSEGGTGRNQPQHF.

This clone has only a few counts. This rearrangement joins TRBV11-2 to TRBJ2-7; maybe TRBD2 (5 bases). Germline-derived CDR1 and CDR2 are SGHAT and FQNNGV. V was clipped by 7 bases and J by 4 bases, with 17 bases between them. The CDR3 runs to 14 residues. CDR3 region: CASNVVPGRYEQYF. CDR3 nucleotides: TGTGCCAGCAACGTCGTCCCGGGGAGATACGAGCAGTACTTC.

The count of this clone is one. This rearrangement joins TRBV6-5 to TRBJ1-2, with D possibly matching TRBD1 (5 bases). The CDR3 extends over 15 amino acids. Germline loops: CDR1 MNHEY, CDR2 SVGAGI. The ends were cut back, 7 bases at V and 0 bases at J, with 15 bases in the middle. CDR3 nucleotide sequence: TGTGCCAGCAAAATTGGGGACTTCACTAACTATGGCTACACCTTC. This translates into CASKIGDFTNYGYTF.

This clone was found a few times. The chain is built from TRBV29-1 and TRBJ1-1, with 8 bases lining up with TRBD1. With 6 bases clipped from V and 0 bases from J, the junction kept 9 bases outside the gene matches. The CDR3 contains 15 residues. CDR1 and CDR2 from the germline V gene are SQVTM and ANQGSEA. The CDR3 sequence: CSVDRGRLMNTEAFF. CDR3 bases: TGCAGCGTCGACAGGGGCCGTCTTATGAACACTGAAGCTTTCTTT.

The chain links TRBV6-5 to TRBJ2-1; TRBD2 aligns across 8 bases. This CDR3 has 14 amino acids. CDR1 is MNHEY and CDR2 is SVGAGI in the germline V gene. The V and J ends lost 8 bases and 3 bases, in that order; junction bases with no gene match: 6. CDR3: CASRGGRDYNEQFF. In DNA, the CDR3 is TGTGCCAGCCGGGGGGGAAGGGACTACAATGAGCAGTTCTTC.

CDR3 bases: TGTGCCAGCTCACCAGGAAGCGGGAGGACAGATACGCAGTATTTT. Translation: CASSPGSGRTDTQYF. J is TRBJ2-3 and V is TRBV18; 9 bases align to TRBD2. This CDR3 contains 15 residues. Germline CDR1 and CDR2: KGHSH and LQKENI. With V trimmed by 2 bases and J by 3 bases, 3 bases remained unmatched.

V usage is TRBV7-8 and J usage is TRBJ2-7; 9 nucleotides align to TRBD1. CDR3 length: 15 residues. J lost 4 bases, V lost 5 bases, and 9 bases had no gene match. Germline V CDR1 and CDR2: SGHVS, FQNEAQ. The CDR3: CASSRTGTGTYEQYF. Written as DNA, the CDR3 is TGTGCCAGCAGCCGGACCGGGACAGGGACTTACGAGCAGTACTTC.

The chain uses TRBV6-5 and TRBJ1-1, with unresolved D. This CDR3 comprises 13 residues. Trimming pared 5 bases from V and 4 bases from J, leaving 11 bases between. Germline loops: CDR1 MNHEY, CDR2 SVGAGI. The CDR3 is CASSHLAGTEAFF. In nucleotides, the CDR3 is TGTGCCAGCAGTCACCTAGCGGGCACTGAAGCTTTCTTT.

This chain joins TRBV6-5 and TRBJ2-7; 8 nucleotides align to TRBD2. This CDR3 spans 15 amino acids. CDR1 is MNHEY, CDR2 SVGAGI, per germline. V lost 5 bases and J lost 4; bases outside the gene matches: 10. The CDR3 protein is CASSGRGGPSYEQYF. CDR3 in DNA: TGTGCCAGCAGTGGCCGGGGGGGCCCGTCTTACGAGCAGTACTTC.

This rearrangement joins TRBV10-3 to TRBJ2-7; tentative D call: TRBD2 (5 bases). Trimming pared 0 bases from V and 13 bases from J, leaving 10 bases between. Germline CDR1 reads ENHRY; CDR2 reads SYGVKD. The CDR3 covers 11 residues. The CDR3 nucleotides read TGTGCCATCAGTGAGTCTGGGAGCCCCTACTTC. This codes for CAISESGSPYF.

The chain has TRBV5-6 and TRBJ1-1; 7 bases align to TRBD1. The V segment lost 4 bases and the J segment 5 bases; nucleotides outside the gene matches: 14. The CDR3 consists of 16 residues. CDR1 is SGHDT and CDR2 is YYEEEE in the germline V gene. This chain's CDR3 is CASSPDRTLLATEAFF. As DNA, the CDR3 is TGTGCCAGCAGCCCGGACAGGACCCTACTGGCGACTGAAGCTTTCTTT.

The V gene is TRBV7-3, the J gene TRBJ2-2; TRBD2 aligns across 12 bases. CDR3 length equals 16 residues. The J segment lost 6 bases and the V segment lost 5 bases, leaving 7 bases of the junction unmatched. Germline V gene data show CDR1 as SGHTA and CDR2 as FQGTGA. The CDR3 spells CASSRPSSGGAGELFF. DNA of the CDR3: TGTGCCAGCAGCCGCCCCTCTAGCGGGGGGGCCGGGGAGCTGTTTTTT.

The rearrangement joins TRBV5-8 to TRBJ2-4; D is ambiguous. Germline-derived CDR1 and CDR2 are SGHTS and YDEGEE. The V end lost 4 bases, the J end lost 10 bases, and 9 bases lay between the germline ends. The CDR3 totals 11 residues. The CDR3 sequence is CASSASEIQYF. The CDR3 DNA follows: TGTGCCAGCAGCGCCTCGGAGATTCAGTACTTC. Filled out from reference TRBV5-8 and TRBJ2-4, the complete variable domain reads EAGVTQSPTHLIKTRGQQATLRCSPISGHTSVYWYQQALGLGLQFLLWYDEGEERNRGNFPPRFSGRQFPNYSSELNVNALELEDSALYLCASSASEIQYFGAGTRLSVL.

The CDR3 loop is CASSPRTGHSNQPQHF. In DNA form, the CDR3 reads TGTGCCAGTAGCCCTCGGACAGGTCATAGCAATCAGCCCCAGCATTTT. The J gene is TRBJ1-5, the V gene TRBV19, with 7 bases matching TRBD1. Losses at the gene ends were 6 bases for V and 0 bases for J; bases not matched to a gene: 8. Germline loops: CDR1 LNHDA, CDR2 SQIVND (reference sequence). CDR3 size: 16 residues.

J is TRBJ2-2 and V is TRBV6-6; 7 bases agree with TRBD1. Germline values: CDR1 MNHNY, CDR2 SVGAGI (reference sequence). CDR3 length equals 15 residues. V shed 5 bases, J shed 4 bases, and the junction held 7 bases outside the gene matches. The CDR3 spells CASSPPGQSTGELFF. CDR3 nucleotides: TGTGCCAGCAGTCCTCCGGGACAGTCCACCGGGGAGCTGTTTTTT.

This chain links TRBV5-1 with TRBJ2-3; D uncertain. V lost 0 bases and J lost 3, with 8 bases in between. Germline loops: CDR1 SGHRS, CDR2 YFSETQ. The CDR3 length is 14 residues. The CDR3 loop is CASSLEVVTDTQYF. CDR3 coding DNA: TGCGCCAGCAGCTTGGAAGTAGTAACAGATACGCAGTATTTT.

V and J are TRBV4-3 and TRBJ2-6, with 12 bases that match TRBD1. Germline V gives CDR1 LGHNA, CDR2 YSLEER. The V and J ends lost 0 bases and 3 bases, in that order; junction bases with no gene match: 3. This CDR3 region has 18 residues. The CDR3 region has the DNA TGCGCCAGCAGCCAAGATGGGACAGGGGGCGGTGGGGCCAACGTCCTGACTTTC. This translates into CASSQDGTGGGGANVLTF.

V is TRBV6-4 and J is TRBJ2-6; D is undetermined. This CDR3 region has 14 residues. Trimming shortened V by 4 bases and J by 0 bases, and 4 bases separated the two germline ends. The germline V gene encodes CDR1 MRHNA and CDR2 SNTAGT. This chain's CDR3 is CASSARSGANVLTF. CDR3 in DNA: TGTGCCAGCAGTGCTCGCTCTGGGGCCAACGTCCTGACTTTC.

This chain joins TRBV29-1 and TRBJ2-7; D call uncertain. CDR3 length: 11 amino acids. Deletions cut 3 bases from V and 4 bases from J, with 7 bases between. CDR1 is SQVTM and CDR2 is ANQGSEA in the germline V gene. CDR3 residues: CSVETTYEQYF. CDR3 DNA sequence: TGCAGCGTTGAGACAACTTACGAGCAGTACTTC.

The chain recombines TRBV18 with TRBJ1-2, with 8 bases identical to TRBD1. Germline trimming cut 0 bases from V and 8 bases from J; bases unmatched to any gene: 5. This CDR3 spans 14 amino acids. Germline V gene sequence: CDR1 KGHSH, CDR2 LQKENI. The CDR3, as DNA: TGTGCCAGCTCACCACCTGGACAGGGTCGAGGCTACACCTTC. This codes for CASSPPGQGRGYTF.

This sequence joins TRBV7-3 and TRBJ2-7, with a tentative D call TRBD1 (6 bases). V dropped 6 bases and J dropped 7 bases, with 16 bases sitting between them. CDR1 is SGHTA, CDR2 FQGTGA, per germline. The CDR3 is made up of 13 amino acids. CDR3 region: CASRSGALGEQYF. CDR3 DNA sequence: TGTGCCAGCAGGTCAGGGGCCTTGGGGGAGCAGTACTTC.

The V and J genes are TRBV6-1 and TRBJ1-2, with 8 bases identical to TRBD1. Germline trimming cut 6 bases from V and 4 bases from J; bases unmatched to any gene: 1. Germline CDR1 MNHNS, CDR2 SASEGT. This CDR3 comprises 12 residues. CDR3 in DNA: TGTGCCAGCAGGGACAGGGCCTATGGCTACACCTTC. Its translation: CASRDRAYGYTF.

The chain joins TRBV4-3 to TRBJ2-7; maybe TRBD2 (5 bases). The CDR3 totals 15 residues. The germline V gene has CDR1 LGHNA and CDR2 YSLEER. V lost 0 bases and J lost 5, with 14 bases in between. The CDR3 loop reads CASSQDSRGGDEQYF. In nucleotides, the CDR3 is TGCGCCAGCAGCCAAGATTCCCGAGGAGGCGACGAGCAGTACTTC.